This TCR beta chain was recovered during a study of human T cells and chemical hapten exposure (dated by TCRdb to about 2021). With regard to the full study: For sensitization, 2% DPC in acetone was applied to a roughly 2 cm by roughly 2 cm area of upper inner arm skin. Weekly therapeutic DPC doses were additionally applied to the scalp of patients throughout the roughly 26-week study period. Patch tests used Finn chambers with 0.01% DPC on the upper back, scored after 6 days by International Contact Dermatitis Research Group standards. Most of the patients in the cohort were female, and the cohort covered alopecia areata with under or over 50% scalp involvement, alopecia totalis and alopecia universalis. Libraries were pooled for sequencing, and variation in per-sample TCR yields was attributed mainly to small differences in library volumes within the pool. In alopecia patients, the study followed how the peripheral blood TCR repertoire changed in vivo over primary and secondary sensitization to diphenylcyclopropenone (DPC), a hapten. Blood was sampled from patients pre-sensitization (week 0) and at 2, 6 and about 24 weeks after DPC sensitization. Blood for TCR sequencing was provided by twenty-nine alopecia patients at one to four time points (pre-sensitization, 2, 6 and 24 weeks). The paper's findings and limits, for the study overall: A positive correlation was found between the number of PT1 expanded TCRs and patch test score, with significance reached at thresholds 8, 16 and 32 but not 4. The number of TCRs above 1 in 1000 frequency did not change with DPC sensitization; there was no evidence of global repertoire structure alterations. After repeated subsampling, the strength of the expansion versus patch-test correlation and the threshold at which it became significant changed. Significantly more large CDR3 similarity clusters were formed by expanded TCRs than by pre-sensitization or healthy control sets, consistent with antigen-driven responses. All patients had alopecia, a presumed autoimmune disease, so their immune response might differ from that of healthy individuals.

This clonotype was found many times. Which antigen it targets is not known. Base qualities are missing; no much larger clone stands one base away. Reading the label with the study, this specimen's time point is: patch test 2, 6 weeks after DPC sensitization. The intended sense of this specimen's treatment or condition label: therapeutic diphenylcyclopropenone sensitization with weekly scalp DPC. Blood at each patch-test visit was drawn before the patch test was applied. Patients were eligible if aged 18 to 70, diagnosed with alopecia and judged suitable for DPC therapy, and pregnant patients were excluded. Total RNA was extracted from unfractionated whole blood collected in Tempus Blood RNA tubes. Trimming leaves V shorter by 3 bases and J shorter by 2 bases, with the junction holding 6 bases beyond the gene matches. The germline V gene gives CDR1 as MDHEN and CDR2 as SYDVKM. The CDR3 covers 16 residues, taking in both the cysteine and the phenylalanine. The read is trimmed to its CDR3 DNA, 48 bases read in frame from base 1.

The library came from RACE. Reads for this sample came from a NextSeq 500. Library preparation attached unique molecular identifiers to individual cDNA molecules for quantitative, reproducible TCR counting. Both TCR alpha and TCR beta chains were sequenced from each blood RNA sample. Turning to the authors' computational methods: The median number of TCRs per sample was 95,638, ranging from roughly 23,224 to 690,600. V, J and CDR3 annotation of the TCR reads was performed with the Decombinator software suite. For PS versus PT1 abundance plots, all samples were subsampled to the same number of TCRs (28,000). TCRs were defined as expanded if absent before sensitization and observed at least eight times at the 2-week time point. In-frame beta chains were kept once TCRdb had trimmed the public reads at Q25 with fastp and called clones with MiXCR. Rows matching on CDR3 protein sequence are summarized as one entry with the most common DNA and genes. TCRdb, not the original authors, processed these V and J calls. The sample table records about 110,000 distinct CDR3 sequences; roughly a tenth of these occur just once. Clones ranked in the top ten supply 3.1% of the sample.

The source is a woman aged 40 to 49 with alopecia areata. Some clones in this sample may be carry-over from other donors' samples. The chain uses TRBV28 and TRBJ2-2, and TRBD2 aligns with 7 junction nucleotides. Sample: whole blood, taken in connection with sensitization to the hapten diphenylcyclopropenone (DPC). The CDR3 protein: CASSFLGLSNTGELFF. The nucleotide sequence reads as follows: TGTGCCAGCAGTTTTTTGGGACTAAGTAACACCGGGGAGCTGTTTTTT.